This entry lists 4 T cell receptor beta chains sequenced from one sample in a study of response to subunit inactivated influenza vaccine. TCRdb called the RT-PCR reads again in MiXCR, with one record for every CDR3 protein. The sample has about 520,000 distinct CDR3 sequences; 25% are singletons. Sequenced here: CD4+ T cells sorted from PBMCs, sampled roughly 5 days after vaccination. All receptors come from a man aged 50-60 years who received an inactivated influenza vaccine.

This clonotype came up a few times. The J gene is TRBJ2-1, the V gene TRBV7-2; TRBD2 matches 11 bases. V dropped 5 bases and J dropped 4; count of bases not matched to a gene: 7. This CDR3 has 16 residues. Germline CDR1 reads SGHTA; CDR2 reads FQGNSA. CDR3 in DNA: TGTGCCAGCAGCAAATCTAGCGGGGGGACGTACAATGAGCAGTTCTTC. Its translation: CASSKSSGGTYNEQFF.

About this clonotype itself: At one of its ends the junction is not consistent with the germline gene, which may arise from a read error. The chain carries TRBV2 and TRBJ1-5; 7 nucleotides line up with TRBD1. Germline loops: CDR1 SNHLY, CDR2 FYNNEI. This CDR3 has 15 amino acids. The CDR3 bases are TGTGCCGGCAGGGGGGCCCTAAAAGGCAATCAGCCCCAGCATTTT. Translated: CAGRGALKGNQPQHF.

The J gene is TRBJ2-1, the V gene TRBV3-1, with 9 bases identical to TRBD2. The CDR3 is made up of 15 amino acids. V gave up 3 bases and J gave up 7 bases; unmatched junction bases: 7. Per the germline V gene, CDR1 is LGHDT and CDR2 is YNNKEL (reference sequence). The CDR3 loop is CASSHRSGRRNEQFF. The CDR3 nucleotides read TGTGCCAGCAGCCATCGTAGCGGGAGACGGAATGAGCAGTTCTTC.

The chain uses TRBV7-2 and TRBJ2-3, with 13 nucleotides matching TRBD2. Germline CDR1 SGHTA, CDR2 FQGNSA. V dropped 5 bases and J dropped 5; count of bases not matched to a gene: 7. The CDR3 is 16 amino acids. The CDR3 bases are TGTGCCAGCAGCCCTACTAGCGGGGGGGTTGGAGATACGCAGTATTTT. Protein sequence: CASSPTSGGVGDTQYF.